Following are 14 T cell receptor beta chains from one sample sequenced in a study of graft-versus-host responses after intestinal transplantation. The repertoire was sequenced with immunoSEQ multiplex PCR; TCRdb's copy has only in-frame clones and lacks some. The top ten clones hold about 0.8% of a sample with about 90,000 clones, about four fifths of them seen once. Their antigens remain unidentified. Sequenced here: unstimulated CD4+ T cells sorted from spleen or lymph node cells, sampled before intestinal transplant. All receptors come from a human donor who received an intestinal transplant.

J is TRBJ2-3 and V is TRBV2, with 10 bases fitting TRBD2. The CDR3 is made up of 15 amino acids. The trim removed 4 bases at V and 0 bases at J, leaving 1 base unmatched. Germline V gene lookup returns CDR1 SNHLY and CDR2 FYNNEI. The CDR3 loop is CASSGTSGSTDTQYF. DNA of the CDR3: TGTGCCAGCAGTGGGACTAGCGGAAGCACAGATACGCAGTATTTT.

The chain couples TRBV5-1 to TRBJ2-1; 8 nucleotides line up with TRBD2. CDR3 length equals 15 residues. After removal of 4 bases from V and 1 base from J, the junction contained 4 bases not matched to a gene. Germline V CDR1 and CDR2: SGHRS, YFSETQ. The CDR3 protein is CASSPSGGSYNEQFF. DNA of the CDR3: TGCGCCAGCAGCCCCAGCGGGGGATCCTACAATGAGCAGTTCTTC.

The CDR3 loop reads CASRGGRAAVNEQFF. CDR3 DNA sequence: TGCGCCAGCAGGGGGGGTAGAGCGGCAGTCAATGAGCAGTTCTTC. The chain employs TRBV4-1 and TRBJ2-1; weak D call: TRBD2 (6 bases). CDR1 and CDR2 from the germline V gene are MGHRA and YSYEKL. The CDR3 is made up of 15 amino acids. V shed 6 bases and J shed 6 bases, with 18 bases lying between them.

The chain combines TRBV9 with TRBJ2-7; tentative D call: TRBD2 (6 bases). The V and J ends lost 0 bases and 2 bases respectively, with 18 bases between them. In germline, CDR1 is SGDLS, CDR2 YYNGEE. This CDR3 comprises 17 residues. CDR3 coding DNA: TGTGCCAGCAGCGTAGGGGACGACTGGGCTAGCGCCTACGAGCAGTACTTC. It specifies CASSVGDDWASAYEQYF.

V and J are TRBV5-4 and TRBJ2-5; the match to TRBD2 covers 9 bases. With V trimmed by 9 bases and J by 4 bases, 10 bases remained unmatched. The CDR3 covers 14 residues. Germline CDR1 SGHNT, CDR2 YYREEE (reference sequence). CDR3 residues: CAISTSGGGETQYF. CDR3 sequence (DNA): TGTGCCATTTCGACTAGCGGAGGGGGAGAGACCCAGTACTTC.

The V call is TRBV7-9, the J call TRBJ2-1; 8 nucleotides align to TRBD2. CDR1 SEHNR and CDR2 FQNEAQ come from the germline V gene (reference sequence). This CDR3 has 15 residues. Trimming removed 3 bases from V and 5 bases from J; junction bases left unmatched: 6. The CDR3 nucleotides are TGTGCCAGCAGCTTCACTAGCGGAGCGAACAATGAGCAGTTCTTC. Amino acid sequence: CASSFTSGANNEQFF.

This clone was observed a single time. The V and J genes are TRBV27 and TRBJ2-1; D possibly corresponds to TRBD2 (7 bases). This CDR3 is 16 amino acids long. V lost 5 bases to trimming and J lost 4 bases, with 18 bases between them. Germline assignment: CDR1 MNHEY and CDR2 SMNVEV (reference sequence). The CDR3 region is CASSPRGAVFYNEQFF. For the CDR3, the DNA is TGTGCCAGCAGTCCCCGGGGGGCCGTGTTTTACAATGAGCAGTTCTTC.

This CDR3 is CASSLGQGGYTQYF. The CDR3, as DNA: TGTGCCAGCAGCTTAGGGCAGGGCGGCTATACGCAGTATTTT. The chain couples TRBV11-2 to TRBJ2-3, with D tentatively TRBD1 (5 bases). The CDR3 runs to 14 residues. V dropped 1 base and J dropped 7 bases, with 12 bases sitting between them. The germline CDR1 and CDR2 sequences are SGHAT and FQNNGV.

The DNA for the CDR3 is TGTGCCAGCAGTGACGGGTTGGTTGGGGCCAACGTCCTGACTTTC. Residues: CASSDGLVGANVLTF. The chain employs TRBV2 and TRBJ2-6; D remains unclear. The CDR3 runs 15 residues. Trimming cost V 3 bases and J 3 bases, with 9 bases left between them. Germline V gene lookup returns CDR1 SNHLY and CDR2 FYNNEI.

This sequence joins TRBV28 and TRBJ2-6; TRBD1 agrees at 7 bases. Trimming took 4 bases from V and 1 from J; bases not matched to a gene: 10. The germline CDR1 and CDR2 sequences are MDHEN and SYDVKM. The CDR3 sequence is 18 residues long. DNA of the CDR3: TGTGCCAGCAGTTCAGGGGGAATTACTGGGTCTGGGGCCAACGTCCTGACTTTC. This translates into CASSSGGITGSGANVLTF.

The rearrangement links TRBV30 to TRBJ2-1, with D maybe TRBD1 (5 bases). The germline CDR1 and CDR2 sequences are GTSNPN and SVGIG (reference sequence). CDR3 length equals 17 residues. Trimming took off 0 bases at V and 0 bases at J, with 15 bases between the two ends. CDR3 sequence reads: CAWSVGHTHSSYNEQFF. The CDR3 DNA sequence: TGTGCCTGGAGTGTAGGACATACCCATAGCTCCTACAATGAGCAGTTCTTC.

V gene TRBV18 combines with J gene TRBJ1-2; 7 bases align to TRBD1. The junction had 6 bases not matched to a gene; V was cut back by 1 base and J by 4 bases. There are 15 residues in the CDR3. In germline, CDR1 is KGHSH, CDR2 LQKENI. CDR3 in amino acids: CASSPRDRPFYGYTF. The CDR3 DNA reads TGTGCCAGCTCACCACGGGACAGACCCTTCTATGGCTACACCTTC.

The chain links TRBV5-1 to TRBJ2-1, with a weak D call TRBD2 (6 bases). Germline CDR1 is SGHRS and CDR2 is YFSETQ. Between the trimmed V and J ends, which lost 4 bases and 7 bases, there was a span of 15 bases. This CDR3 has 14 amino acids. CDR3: CASSPSDRWNEQFF. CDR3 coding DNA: TGCGCCAGCAGCCCTAGCGATCGATGGAATGAGCAGTTCTTC.

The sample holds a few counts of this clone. CDR3: CASSSRGRGAYEQYF. DNA for the CDR3: TGTGCCAGCAGTTCCCGGGGGAGAGGGGCCTACGAGCAGTACTTC. V usage is TRBV28 and J usage is TRBJ2-7, with D perhaps matching TRBD2 (6 bases). Germline CDR1 reads MDHEN; CDR2 reads SYDVKM. V shed 4 bases and J shed 2 bases, with 15 bases lying between them. This CDR3 comprises 15 residues.